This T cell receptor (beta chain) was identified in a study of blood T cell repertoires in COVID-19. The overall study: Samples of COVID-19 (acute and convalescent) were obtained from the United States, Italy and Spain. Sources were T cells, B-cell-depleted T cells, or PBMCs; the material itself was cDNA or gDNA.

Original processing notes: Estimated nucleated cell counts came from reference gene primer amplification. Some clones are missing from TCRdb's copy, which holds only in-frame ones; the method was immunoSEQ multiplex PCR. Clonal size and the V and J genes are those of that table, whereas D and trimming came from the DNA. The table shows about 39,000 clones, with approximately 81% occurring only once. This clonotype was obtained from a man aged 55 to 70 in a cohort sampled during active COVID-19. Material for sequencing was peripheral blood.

The CDR3 spells CASRAGLADNEQFF. CDR3 DNA: TGTGCCAGCAGGGCGGGACTAGCGGACAATGAGCAGTTCTTC. V gene TRBV27 combines with J gene TRBJ2-1; 11 positions match TRBD2. CDR1 and CDR2 from the germline V gene are MNHEY and SMNVEV (reference sequence). The J segment lost 5 bases and the V segment lost 6 bases, leaving 3 bases of the junction unmatched. The CDR3 consists of 14 residues.